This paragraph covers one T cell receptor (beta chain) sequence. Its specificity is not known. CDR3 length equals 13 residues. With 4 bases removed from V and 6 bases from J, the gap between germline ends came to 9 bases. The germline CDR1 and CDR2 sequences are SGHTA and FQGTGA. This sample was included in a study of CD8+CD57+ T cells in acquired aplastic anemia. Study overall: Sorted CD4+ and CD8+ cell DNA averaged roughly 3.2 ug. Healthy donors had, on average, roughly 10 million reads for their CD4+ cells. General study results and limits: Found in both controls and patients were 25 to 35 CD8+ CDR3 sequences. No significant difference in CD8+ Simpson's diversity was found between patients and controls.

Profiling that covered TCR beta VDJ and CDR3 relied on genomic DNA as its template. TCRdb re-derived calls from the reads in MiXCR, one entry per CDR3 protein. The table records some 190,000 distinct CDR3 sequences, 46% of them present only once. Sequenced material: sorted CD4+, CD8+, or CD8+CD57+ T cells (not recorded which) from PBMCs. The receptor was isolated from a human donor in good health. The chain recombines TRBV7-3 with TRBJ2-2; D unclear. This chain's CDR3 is CASSSVEAGELFF. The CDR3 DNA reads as TGTGCCAGCAGCTCGGTCGAGGCCGGGGAGCTGTTTTTT.